A selection of T cell receptor beta chains follows, all from one sample in a study of cytomegalovirus exposure and HLA in healthy donors. TCRdb's table, derived via immunoSEQ multiplex PCR, lists solely in-frame clones and lacks some. This sample has under 150,000 clones; roughly 80% occur once, and the top ten carry 2% to 2.5%. The sequencing input was PBMCs. The receptors were gathered from a boy between 2 and 10 years old in good health and CMV-seronegative. Both conserved end residues are part of each CDR3. The D gene is left open where the match is weak. For some rows the clone size is stated as once, few or many, or as a class when expanded; others skip it.

CDR3: CASSERRDLSYEQYF; DNA: TGTGCCAGCAGTGAACGCAGGGATTTATCCTACGAGCAGTACTTC; V: TRBV2; D: NA; size: NA; J: TRBJ2-7
CDR3: CASSLRTGSPYGYTF; DNA: TGCGCCAGCAGCTTAAGGACGGGGAGCCCCTATGGCTACACCTTC; V: TRBV4-3; D: NA; size: NA; J: TRBJ1-2
CDR3: CASSESGTSTDTQYF; DNA: TGTGCCAGCAGCGAAAGCGGAACTAGCACAGATACGCAGTATTTT; V: TRBV5-6; D: NA; size: NA; J: TRBJ2-3
CDR3: CASSSPGTSTDTQYF; DNA: TGTGCCAGCAGCTCTCCGGGAACTAGCACAGATACGCAGTATTTT; V: TRBV7-2; D: NA; size: NA; J: TRBJ2-3
CDR3: CATSRGGGRDNQPQHF; DNA: TGTGCCACCAGCAGAGGGGGAGGGCGGGACAATCAGCCCCAGCATTTT; V: TRBV15; D: NA; size: NA; J: TRBJ1-5
CDR3: CASSPNSGSGYEQYF; DNA: TGTGCCAGCAGCCCCAACTCCGGGAGTGGCTACGAGCAGTACTTC; V: TRBV5-4; D: NA; size: once; J: TRBJ2-7
CDR3: CASTLSERGGQFF; DNA: TGTGCCAGCACCCTATCCGAGAGGGGGGGACAGTTCTTC; V: TRBV7-3; D: NA; size: NA; J: TRBJ2-1
CDR3: CASSHPGGEGETQYF; DNA: TGTGCCAGCAGCCACCCAGGGGGCGAGGGAGAGACCCAGTACTTC; V: TRBV11-2; D: TRBD1; size: NA; J: TRBJ2-5
CDR3: CASSTHHRDGAEAFF; DNA: TGTGCCAGTAGTACCCATCACAGGGATGGAGCTGAAGCTTTCTTT; V: TRBV19; D: NA; size: NA; J: TRBJ1-1
CDR3: CASSVVWAGEQYF; DNA: TGTGCCAGCAGCGTAGTATGGGCCGGCGAGCAGTACTTC; V: TRBV9; D: NA; size: NA; J: TRBJ2-7
CDR3: CASSEALWRKATDTQYF; DNA: TGTGCCAGCAGTGAAGCGCTGTGGCGGAAGGCCACAGATACGCAGTATTTT; V: TRBV2; D: NA; size: NA; J: TRBJ2-3
CDR3: CASSQGQGRDTQYF; DNA: TGTGCCAGCAGCCAAGGACAGGGAAGGGATACGCAGTATTTT; V: TRBV5-4; D: TRBD1; size: once; J: TRBJ2-3
CDR3: CASRMRQDPGYTF; DNA: TGTGCCAGCAGAATGCGACAGGACCCTGGCTACACCTTC; V: TRBV28; D: NA; size: NA; J: TRBJ1-2
CDR3: CASSVDYNEQFF; DNA: TGTGCCAGCAGCGTCGACTATAATGAGCAGTTCTTC; V: TRBV9; D: NA; size: NA; J: TRBJ2-1
CDR3: CASSVINYEQYF; DNA: TGTGCCAGCAGTGTAATAAACTACGAGCAGTACTTC; V: TRBV2; D: NA; size: NA; J: TRBJ2-7
CDR3: CASSFRGSSYEQYF; DNA: TGCGCCAGCAGCTTCAGGGGAAGCTCCTACGAGCAGTACTTC; V: TRBV5-1; D: NA; size: NA; J: TRBJ2-7
CDR3: CSVRGQGDSPLHF; DNA: TGCAGCGTTCGGGGACAGGGAGATTCACCCCTCCACTTT; V: TRBV29-1; D: TRBD1; size: NA; J: TRBJ1-6
CDR3: CASRNAGTGANVLTF; DNA: TGTGCCAGCAGAAACGCGGGGACTGGGGCCAACGTCCTGACTTTC; V: TRBV7-9; D: NA; size: NA; J: TRBJ2-6
CDR3: CSVSVGNTEAFF; DNA: TGCAGCGTCAGCGTGGGGAACACTGAAGCTTTCTTT; V: TRBV29-1; D: NA; size: few; J: TRBJ1-1
CDR3: CASSFLTGDPSGELFF; DNA: TGTGCCAGCAGCTTTCTTACGGGGGATCCTTCCGGGGAGCTGTTTTTT; V: TRBV7-9; D: NA; size: NA; J: TRBJ2-2
CDR3: CASSLGRGFETQYF; DNA: TGTGCCAGCAGCTTAGGCCGCGGGTTTGAGACCCAGTACTTC; V: TRBV13; D: NA; size: NA; J: TRBJ2-5
CDR3: CASSDGTTSAYQETQYF; DNA: TGCGCCAGCAGTGACGGTACGACTAGCGCGTACCAAGAGACCCAGTACTTC; V: TRBV10-2; D: TRBD2; size: NA; J: TRBJ2-5